This T cell receptor beta chain was identified in a study of robustness of blood B and T cell sequencing (dated by TCRdb to 2017 to 2018). Regarding the complete study: The study aimed to determine how much peripheral blood is needed to reliably characterize an individual's TCRbeta and IgG repertoires. In each of the 9 to 10 independently drawn blood samples, TCRbeta and IgG repertoires were quantified. As technical replicates, two replicate TCRbeta cDNA libraries were prepared from one shared RNA pool derived from a single 10 ml draw.

The CDR3 measures 16 amino acids from cysteine to phenylalanine. Only the CDR3 part of the read is kept: 48 bases, read in frame from the first base. Looking up the germline V gene yields CDR1 MNHNS and CDR2 SASEGT. For this chain, trimming is 2 bases at the V end and 6 bases at the J end, and the number of junction bases without a gene match is 8. This clonotype was seen a handful of times. Its antigen specificity is not known. No much larger clone is present one base from it, and per-base qualities are unavailable. Results the study describes overall, beyond this receptor: Because EDTA tubes had to be fractionated immediately, the use of EDTA tubes in multi-site collections was limited. Between the technical replicate libraries, over 85% of the top 10,000 TCRbeta clonotypes in one library were also present in the other library. Combining 3 or 4 tubes (about 29-40 ml blood) brought coverage of the top 10,000 TCRbeta clonotypes close to saturation. The 1,000 most abundant TCRbeta clonotypes from the pooled draws were detected in every single 10 ml sample. Overlap of rare TCRbeta clonotypes did not improve with pooling tubes, implying much larger blood volumes would be needed to capture them. Evidence of cross-contamination, likely caused by batch processing, was seen in one pair of TCRbeta libraries, and the UMI-sequence pairs shared between the two libraries were removed. The TCRbeta rarefaction curves did not fully level off, which suggests either under-sequencing or many low-abundance clonotypes.

TCRbeta repertoires were quantified from mRNA rather than genomic DNA, which captures expressed receptors. Buffy coat leukocytes were collected into Trizol, and RNA was extracted with the Direct-zol RNA MiniPrep Plus kit without cell sorting. EDTA blood tubes were centrifuged immediately at 4°C to separate plasma, buffy coat and red blood cells. Libraries came from PCR. TCRdb records Illumina MiSeq as the sequencer. cDNA was synthesized with SMARTScribe reverse transcriptase and a 5' template-switch oligo that added a universal priming site. The template-switch oligo carried a 12-nucleotide random unique molecular identifier (UMI) that tagged each cDNA molecule. Chain-specific reverse primers targeted TCRbeta transcripts during reverse transcription. Leftover template-switch adapters were removed by uracil DNA glycosylase treatment, and cDNA was purified using a Qiagen MinElute kit. For the first PCR, 23 cycles were run with KAPA HiFi HotStart ReadyMix and step-out primers, split across four 50 ul reactions. Before any further amplification, the products of the first-round PCR were gel-purified. Illumina Nextera adapters were attached in a second PCR of around 8 cycles, and the libraries were then purified and pooled. For each TCRbeta molecule, the UMI barcode was captured by a 50-nucleotide 5' read. The original methods were these. The MIGEC toolkit was used to group reads by UMI into consensus reads. PEAR was used to merge forward and reverse consensus reads into final reads. Identical UMI-sequence pairs shared across libraries were treated as cross-sample contamination and removed by a custom decontamination script. MIGMAP, a wrapper around IgBLAST, was used for V(D)J assignment and CDR3 extraction. TCR clonotypes were defined by identical V gene, J gene and CDR3 amino acid sequence, and CDR1 and CDR2 were left unsequenced. TCRdb reworked the public reads: Q25 trimming with fastp, MiXCR clone assembly, productive beta chains retained. Rows with a matching CDR3 protein are joined into one entry that keeps the most common DNA and genes. These V and J calls derive from TCRdb rather than the authors' analysis. The sample table records over 3,500 distinct CDR3 sequences; 40% to 55% of these occur just once. The ten biggest clones cover roughly 23% of the sample.

The chain is encoded by TRBV6-1 joined to TRBJ2-1; 9 central nucleotides agree with TRBD2. The sequenced material came from peripheral blood. The source of this sequence is a human donor in good health. The CDR3 in this case is CASSESIAGVFNEQFF. The DNA sequence follows: TGTGCCAGCAGTGAATCGATAGCGGGGGTGTTCAATGAGCAGTTCTTC.